Presented here are 10 T cell receptor beta chains from one specimen sequenced in a study of cytomegalovirus exposure and HLA in healthy donors. The study ran its PCR with 60 Vbeta and 13 Jbeta primers. Profiling relied on immunoSEQ multiplex PCR, and the TCRdb table lists in-frame clones only, not all of them. The profile shows a few hundred thousand clones, approximately 70% of them singletons. Sequencing used PBMCs. These receptors originate from a woman aged 30 to 39 in good health and CMV-seronegative.

The chain joins TRBV2 to TRBJ1-1; 7 bases agree with TRBD1. Germline CDR1 reads SNHLY; CDR2 reads FYNNEI. The trim removed 5 bases at V and 1 base at J, leaving 10 bases unmatched. CDR3 length equals 16 residues. Here the CDR3 reads CASSYLEGTANTEAFF. Here the CDR3 DNA reads TGTGCCAGCAGTTATTTAGAGGGGACAGCGAACACTGAAGCTTTCTTT.

The V and J genes are TRBV5-1 and TRBJ2-1; D perhaps matches TRBD2 (7 bases). Germline V lookup: CDR1 SGHRS, CDR2 YFSETQ. The CDR3 extends over 15 amino acids. V was pared by 2 bases and J by 2 bases, with 11 bases between. Written as DNA, the CDR3 is TGCGCCAGCAGCTTAGAGGGGGGGGCCTACAATGAGCAGTTCTTC. Amino acids: CASSLEGGAYNEQFF.

The rearrangement uses TRBV15 and TRBJ2-5, with TRBD1 matching 8 bases. With the DNA end fitting TRBJ2-7 better, the J assignment may be wrong. The CDR3 has 16 amino acids. Germline-derived CDR1 and CDR2 are LNHNV and YYDKDF (reference sequence). Here the CDR3 reads CATSSPTRTGRYEQYF. The CDR3 DNA follows: TGTGCCACCAGCAGTCCCACCCGGACAGGGCGCTACGAGCAGTACTTC.

The chain carries TRBV5-1 and TRBJ2-7; D perhaps matches TRBD1 (6 bases). The V and J ends lost 4 bases and 4 bases respectively, with 15 bases between them. Germline CDR1 and CDR2: SGHRS and YFSETQ. CDR3 length: 14 residues. The CDR3 protein is CASSRDTFSYEQYF. CDR3 in DNA: TGCGCCAGCAGCCGGGACACTTTCTCTTACGAGCAGTACTTC.

This clone appeared a few times. V gene TRBV18 combines with J gene TRBJ2-1, with D perhaps TRBD2 (6 bases). Trimming took off 2 bases at V and 3 bases at J, with 11 bases between the two ends. Germline lookup yields CDR1 KGHSH and CDR2 LQKENI. The CDR3 has 15 amino acids. CDR3: CASSPVRRDYNEQFF. In DNA, the CDR3 is TGTGCCAGCTCACCAGTCAGGAGGGACTACAATGAGCAGTTCTTC.

The chain couples TRBV30 to TRBJ1-1, with 7 bases matching TRBD1. The length of the CDR3 is 14 residues. CDR1 is GTSNPN and CDR2 is SVGIG in the germline V gene (reference sequence). V was pared by 4 bases and J by 1 base, with 6 bases of the junction left unmatched. The CDR3: CAWNPGTANTEAFF. Written as DNA, the CDR3 is TGTGCCTGGAACCCCGGGACAGCGAACACTGAAGCTTTCTTT.

The sample holds a few counts of this clone. Compared with germline, one end of the junction differs, possibly owing to a read error. The chain is built from TRBV7-8 and TRBJ2-5, with 13 bases lining up with TRBD2. The J call may not be correct, given that the DNA end is closer to TRBJ2-7. Germline assignment: CDR1 SGHVS and CDR2 FQNEAQ. The CDR3 has 17 amino acids. The CDR3 DNA is TGTGTCAGCACCCCAAGGACTAGCGGGGGTTTTACCTACGAGCAGTACTTC. Protein product: CVSTPRTSGGFTYEQYF.

This chain uses TRBV9 with TRBJ2-7; D uncertain. Germline V lookup: CDR1 SGDLS, CDR2 YYNGEE. This CDR3 is built from 14 residues. The V gene lost 0 bases and the J gene lost 5 bases, with 12 bases spanning the gap. The CDR3 region has the DNA TGTGCCAGCAGCGTAGTATGGGCGTCCCACGAGCAGTACTTC. This sequence encodes CASSVVWASHEQYF.

The rearrangement uses TRBV2 and TRBJ1-2, with D possibly being TRBD1 (6 bases). Germline CDR1 SNHLY, CDR2 FYNNEI. V lost 3 bases, J lost 4 bases, and 9 bases lay in between. This CDR3 is 13 amino acids long. CDR3 nucleotide sequence: TGTGCCAGCAGTGATCAGGGGTCCTATGGCTACACCTTC. Residues: CASSDQGSYGYTF.

The V gene is TRBV9, the J gene TRBJ2-2; 8 nucleotides match TRBD1. The CDR3 runs 16 residues. V gave up 3 bases and J gave up 6 bases; unmatched junction bases: 10. Germline CDR1 is SGDLS and CDR2 is YYNGEE. The CDR3 DNA reads as TGTGCCAGCAGCGCAACGACAGGGGTTGAATCCGGGGAGCTGTTTTTT. Translated: CASSATTGVESGELFF.